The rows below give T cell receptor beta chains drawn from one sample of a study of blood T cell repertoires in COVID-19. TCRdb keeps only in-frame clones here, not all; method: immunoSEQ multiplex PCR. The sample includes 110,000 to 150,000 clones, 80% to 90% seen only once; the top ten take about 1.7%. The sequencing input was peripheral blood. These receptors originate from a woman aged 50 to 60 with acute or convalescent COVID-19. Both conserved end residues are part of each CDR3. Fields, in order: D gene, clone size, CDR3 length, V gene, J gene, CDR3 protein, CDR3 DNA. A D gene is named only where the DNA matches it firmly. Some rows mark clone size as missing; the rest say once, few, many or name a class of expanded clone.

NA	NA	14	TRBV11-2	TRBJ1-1	CASSLARRGTEAFF	TGTGCCAGCAGCTTAGCGCGAAGGGGCACTGAAGCTTTCTTT
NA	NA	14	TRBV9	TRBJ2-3	CASSVEGDTDTQYF	TGTGCCAGCAGCGTAGAAGGGGATACAGATACGCAGTATTTT
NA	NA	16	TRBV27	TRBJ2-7	CASSPSLGLAPYEQYF	TGTGCCAGCAGCCCTTCATTGGGTCTAGCCCCATACGAGCAGTACTTC
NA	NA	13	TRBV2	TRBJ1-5	CATRGRDGQPQHF	TGTGCCACCCGTGGGAGGGACGGCCAGCCCCAGCATTTT
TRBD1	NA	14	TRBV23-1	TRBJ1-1	CASTQGQSNTEAFF	TGCGCCAGCACCCAGGGACAGTCGAACACTGAAGCTTTCTTT
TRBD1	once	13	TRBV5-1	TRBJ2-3	CATTTGGTDTQYF	TGCGCCACCACGACAGGGGGCACAGATACGCAGTATTTT
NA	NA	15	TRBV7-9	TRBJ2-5	CASSLELTGQETQYF	TGTGCCAGCAGCTTAGAACTTACGGGCCAAGAGACCCAGTACTTC
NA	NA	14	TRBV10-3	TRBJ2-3	CAISEPRGTDTQYF	TGTGCCATCAGTGAGCCAAGAGGCACAGATACGCAGTATTTT
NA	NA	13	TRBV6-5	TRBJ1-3	CAVRVSSGNTIYF	TGTGCCGTCCGAGTTAGCTCTGGAAACACCATATATTTT
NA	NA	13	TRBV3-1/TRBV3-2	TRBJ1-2	CASSQDQGYGYTF	TGTGCCAGCAGCCAAGATCAGGGATATGGCTACACCTTC
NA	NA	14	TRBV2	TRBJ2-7	CASSGQVQGYEQYF	TGTGCCAGCAGTGGACAGGTTCAGGGCTACGAGCAGTACTTC
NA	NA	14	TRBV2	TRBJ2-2	CASVEGEGPGELFF	TGTGCCAGCGTCGAGGGGGAGGGCCCCGGGGAGCTGTTTTTT
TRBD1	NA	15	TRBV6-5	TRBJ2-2	CASSRQGWITGELFF	TGTGCCAGCAGTCGACAGGGGTGGATCACCGGGGAGCTGTTTTTT